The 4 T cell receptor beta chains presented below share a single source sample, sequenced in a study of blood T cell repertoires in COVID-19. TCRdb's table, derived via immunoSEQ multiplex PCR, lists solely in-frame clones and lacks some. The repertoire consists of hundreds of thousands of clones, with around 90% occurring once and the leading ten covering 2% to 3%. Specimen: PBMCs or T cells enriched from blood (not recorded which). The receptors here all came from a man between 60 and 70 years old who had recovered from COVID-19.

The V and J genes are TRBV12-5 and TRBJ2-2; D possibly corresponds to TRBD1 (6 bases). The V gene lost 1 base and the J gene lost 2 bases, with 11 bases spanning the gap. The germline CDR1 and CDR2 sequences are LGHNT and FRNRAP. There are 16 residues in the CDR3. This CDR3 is CASGLGQGPNTGELFF. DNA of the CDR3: TGTGCTAGTGGTTTGGGGCAGGGGCCAAACACCGGGGAGCTGTTTTTT.

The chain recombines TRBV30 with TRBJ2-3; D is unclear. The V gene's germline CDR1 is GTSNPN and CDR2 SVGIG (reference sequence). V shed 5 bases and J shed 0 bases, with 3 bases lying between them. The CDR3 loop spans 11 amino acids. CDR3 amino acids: CAWASTDTQYF. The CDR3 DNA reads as TGTGCCTGGGCTAGCACAGATACGCAGTATTTT.

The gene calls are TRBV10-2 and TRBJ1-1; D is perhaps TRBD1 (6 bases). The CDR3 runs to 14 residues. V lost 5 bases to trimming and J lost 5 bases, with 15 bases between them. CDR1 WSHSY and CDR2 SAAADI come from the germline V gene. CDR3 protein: CASSREQGGTEAFF. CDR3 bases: TGCGCCAGCAGTAGAGAACAGGGAGGGACTGAAGCTTTCTTT.

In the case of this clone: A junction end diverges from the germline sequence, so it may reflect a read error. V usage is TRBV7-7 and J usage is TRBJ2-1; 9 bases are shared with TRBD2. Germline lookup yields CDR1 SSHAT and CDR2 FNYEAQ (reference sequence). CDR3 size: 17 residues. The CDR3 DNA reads TGTGCTAGCAGCTCGAGGGGGGGGCTAGCGGGATACAATGAGCAGTTCTTC. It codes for CASSSRGGLAGYNEQFF.